This is a list of T cell receptor beta chains from one sample in a study of T-cell reconstitution after alpha-beta-depleted transplantation in children. In TCRdb, the PCR reads were re-called with MiXCR into one record per CDR3 protein. The table lists under 75,000 distinct CDR3 sequences, approximately 11% of them singletons, with approximately 13% in the top ten. This sample comprised PBMCs, obtained before TCRalphabeta/CD19-depleted stem cell transplant. The receptor set was obtained from a boy aged 5-17 years with acute myeloid leukemia, due to receive a stem cell transplant. CDR3s leave out the opening cysteine and the closing phenylalanine or tryptophan. Not every row has a clone size; where given, it reads once, few, many or a size class.

v_gene: TRBV7-3
abundance: many
j_gene: TRBJ2-3
CDR3aa: ASSLIITDTQY

v_gene: TRBV7-9
abundance: many
j_gene: TRBJ2-5
CDR3aa: ASSLGGKETQY

v_gene: TRBV11-2
abundance: many
j_gene: TRBJ1-2
CDR3aa: ASSPIQGAAGGYT

v_gene: TRBV12-3/TRBV12-4
abundance: many
j_gene: TRBJ1-1
CDR3aa: ASSPQGLAMNTEAF

v_gene: TRBV20-1
abundance: NA
j_gene: TRBJ2-5
CDR3aa: SASGGGGATQY

v_gene: TRBV14
abundance: NA
j_gene: TRBJ2-1
CDR3aa: ASSQDYDGYNEQF

v_gene: TRBV5-5
abundance: many
j_gene: TRBJ2-4
CDR3aa: ASSTRRDRDENIQY

v_gene: TRBV25-1
abundance: many
j_gene: TRBJ2-2
CDR3aa: ASSELAAGYPGELF

v_gene: TRBV5-6
abundance: many
j_gene: TRBJ2-7
CDR3aa: ASSWGTGNEQY

v_gene: TRBV12-3/TRBV12-4
abundance: many
j_gene: TRBJ2-5
CDR3aa: ASSLAGGHGTQY

v_gene: TRBV15
abundance: many
j_gene: TRBJ2-7
CDR3aa: ATSRDRGLSEQY

v_gene: TRBV5-6
abundance: many
j_gene: TRBJ1-6
CDR3aa: ASRTGAGGSDSPLH